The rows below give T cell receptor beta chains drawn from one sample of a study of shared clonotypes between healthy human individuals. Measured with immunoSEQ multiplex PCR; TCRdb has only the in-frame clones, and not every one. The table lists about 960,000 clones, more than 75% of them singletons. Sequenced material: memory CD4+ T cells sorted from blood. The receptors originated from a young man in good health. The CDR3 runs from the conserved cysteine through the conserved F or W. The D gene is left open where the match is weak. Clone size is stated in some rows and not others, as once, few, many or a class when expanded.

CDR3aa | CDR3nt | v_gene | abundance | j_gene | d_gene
CASSLAGGNGGELFF | TGTGCCAGCAGCTTGGCAGGGGGCAATGGTGGGGAGCTGTTTTTT | TRBV5-4 | - | TRBJ2-2 | TRBD1
CASSEDLSRQPQHF | TGCGCCAGCAGTGAGGACCTTTCCAGACAGCCCCAGCATTTT | TRBV10-2 | few | TRBJ1-5 | -
CASSSKRSVAGALLREQFF | TGTGCCAGCAGCTCTAAGAGGTCTGTGGCGGGGGCACTCCTGAGGGAGCAGTTCTTC | TRBV7-2 | - | TRBJ2-1 | -
CASSFNGLAGGETQYF | TGTGCCAGCAGTTTCAACGGACTAGCGGGGGGAGAGACCCAGTACTTC | TRBV6-5 | once | TRBJ2-5 | TRBD2
CASSEQGHGNQPQHF | TGTGCCAGCTCAGAACAGGGGCATGGCAATCAGCCCCAGCATTTT | TRBV18 | many | TRBJ1-5 | TRBD1
CASRGGTGNTIYF | TGTGCCAGCAGGGGAGGAACTGGAAACACCATATATTTT | TRBV6-6 | - | TRBJ1-3 | -
CASSSPPHYEQYF | TGTGCCAGCAGTTCCCCCCCACACTACGAGCAGTACTTC | TRBV27 | - | TRBJ2-7 | -
CASSPPPGELFF | TGTGCCAGCAGCCCCCCCCCGGGGGAGCTGTTTTTT | TRBV9 | - | TRBJ2-2 | -
CASSSTRDTDEQYF | TGTGCCAGCAGTAGCACCCGGGACACCGACGAGCAGTACTTC | TRBV6-6 | - | TRBJ2-7 | -
CASSENRDSFNQPQHF | TGTGCCAGCAGTGAAAACCGGGACAGTTTCAATCAGCCCCAGCATTTT | TRBV28 | - | TRBJ1-5 | TRBD1
CASLRGQGKTDTQYF | TGCGCCAGCCTCCGCGGGCAGGGTAAAACAGATACGCAGTATTTT | TRBV5-1 | - | TRBJ2-3 | -
CASSPVWGDGYTF | TGTGCCAGCAGCCCAGTCTGGGGGGATGGCTACACCTTC | TRBV7-8 | - | TRBJ1-2 | -
CASSLEGNTEAFF | TGCGCCAGCAGCTTGGAGGGGAACACTGAAGCTTTCTTT | TRBV5-1 | few | TRBJ1-1 | -
CASSLGPSGMRDTQYF | TGTGCCAGCAGCTTAGGGCCTAGCGGGATGAGAGATACGCAGTATTTT | TRBV7-9 | - | TRBJ2-3 | TRBD2